These 12 T cell receptor beta chains came from one sample sequenced in a study of esophageal squamous cell carcinoma under preoperative chemotherapy. Regarding time point: after preoperative PTX-NDP chemotherapy. One entry per CDR3 protein, called by TCRdb with MiXCR from the PCR reads. The sample lists 9,500 to 11,000 distinct CDR3 sequences; roughly 63% were seen once. This material was obtained from a patient given preoperative chemotherapy. The receptor set was obtained from a human donor with esophageal squamous cell carcinoma. The donor label of this sample is uncertain.

A note on this clonotype: An end of the junction does not agree with germline; a read error may underlie this. The chain combines TRBV6-1 with TRBJ2-1; D unclear. Germline lookup yields CDR1 MNHNS and CDR2 SASEGT. CDR3 size: 13 residues. The CDR3, as DNA: TGTGCCAGCAGTGAGCGTAGCTACAATGCGCAGTTCTTC. Translating it yields CASSERSYNAQFF.

This chain joins TRBV25-1 and TRBJ2-3, with TRBD2 matching over 8 bases. The CDR3 spans 12 residues. Germline lookup yields CDR1 MGHDK and CDR2 SYGVNS. The junction had 4 bases not matched to a gene; V was cut back by 4 bases and J by 10 bases. This chain's CDR3 is CASSAGGLAQYF. The CDR3 DNA reads TGTGCCAGCAGTGCGGGGGGGCTTGCGCAGTATTTT. The whole variable domain, remainder taken from reference TRBV25-1 and TRBJ2-3, is EADIYQTPRYLVIGTGKKITLECSQTMGHDKMYWYQQDPGMELHLIHYSYGVNSTEKGDLSSESTVSRIRTEHFPLTLESARPSHTSQYLCASSAGGLAQYFGPGTRLTVL.

V gene TRBV6-5 combines with J gene TRBJ2-1; 7 nucleotides align to TRBD1. Matching the DNA end better, TRBJ2-5 makes the J call doubtful. The CDR3 length is 14 residues. Germline V lookup: CDR1 MNHEY, CDR2 SVGAGI. The CDR3 DNA reads TGTGCCAGCAGTTACTTCGGGACAGAAGAGACCCAGTACTTC. As protein: CASSYFGTEETQYF.

As concerns this clonotype: The junction and the germline gene differ at one end; a read error may be behind it. The V call is TRBV6-1, the J call TRBJ2-3; a possible D gene is TRBD2 (5 bases). Germline V gene sequence: CDR1 MNHNS, CDR2 SASEGT. This CDR3 comprises 16 residues. CDR3 nucleotide sequence: TGTGCCAGCACGGGATTCTGGGGAAGCGACCCAGATACCCAGTATTTT. Encoded protein: CASTGFWGSDPDTQYF.

The genes are TRBV6-4 and TRBJ2-7; D might be TRBD2 (5 bases). Germline V CDR1 and CDR2: MRHNA, SNTAGT. The germline V and J ends were trimmed by 5 bases and 10 bases, with 27 bases remaining between them. There are 16 residues in the CDR3. As DNA, the CDR3 is TGTGCCAGCAGTCGTGAGGCGCGAGGAGGCACAAACACTCAGTACTTC. Translated: CASSREARGGTNTQYF.

The gene calls are TRBV6-5 and TRBJ2-1; 8 bases map to TRBD2. The J call may not be correct, given that the DNA end is closer to TRBJ2-7. The CDR3 sequence is 16 residues long. Germline CDR1 and CDR2: MNHEY and SVGAGI. For the CDR3, the DNA is TGTGCCAGCAGTTACTCTGGCGGGAGGACAACCTACGAGCAGTACTTC. Translating it yields CASSYSGGRTTYEQYF.

As for this clonotype: At one end, the junction sequence differs from germline, possibly due to a read error. The gene calls are TRBV6-1 and TRBJ2-3; D tentatively reads TRBD1 or TRBD2 (5 bases each). Germline CDR1 MNHNS, CDR2 SASEGT. The CDR3 contains 17 residues. The CDR3 loop is CASIAGRGDRGKDTQYF. The CDR3 nucleotides are TGTGCCAGCATCGCGGGTAGGGGAGACCGCGGCAAAGATACGCAGTACTTT.

The V and J genes are TRBV10-1 and TRBJ1-4; possibly TRBD1 for D (6 bases). V was pared by 3 bases and J by 8 bases, with 10 bases between. The germline CDR1 and CDR2 sequences are WNHNN and SYGVQD (reference sequence). The CDR3 covers 13 residues. The CDR3 nucleotides are TGCGCCAGCAGTGACAGGGGTGGCGAAAAACTGTTTTTT. This encodes CASSDRGGEKLFF.

To note about this clonotype: Sequence at one end of the junction differs from germline and may be a read error. The genes are TRBV6-1 and TRBJ2-3, with 7 bases that match TRBD2. The CDR3 totals 18 residues. Germline CDR1 reads MNHNS; CDR2 reads SASEGT. CDR3 sequence reads: CASSEGGGGGCDKDTQYF. In nucleotides, the CDR3 is TGTGCCAGCAGTGAGGGGGGAGGCGGGGGTTGTGACAAAGATACCCAGTATTTC.

The genes are TRBV6-1 and TRBJ2-3, with a weak D call TRBD2 (7 bases). CDR3 length equals 15 residues. CDR1 is MNHNS, CDR2 SASEGT, per germline. The V gene lost 9 bases and the J gene lost 12 bases, with 28 bases spanning the gap. The CDR3 region has the DNA TGTGCCAGGAGGGGAGGGGGAGCAAGCACAGAGACCCAGTATTTT. It encodes CARRGGGASTETQYF.

Concerning this clonotype: This may be a read error: a much more frequent sequence differs by one nucleotide. The chain recombines TRBV6-5 with TRBJ2-1; tentatively, D is TRBD1 or TRBD2 (5 bases each). The CDR3 covers 14 residues. The V end lost 4 bases, the J end lost 10 bases, and 17 bases lay between the germline ends. The germline V gene has CDR1 MNHEY and CDR2 SVGAGI. The CDR3 coding sequence is TGTGCCAGCAGTTCGGGACCCGCTACATCCGAGCAGTTCTTC. This sequence encodes CASSSGPATSEQFF.

The chain recombines TRBV12-5 with TRBJ2-1; TRBD2 agrees at 7 bases. The CDR3 loop spans 14 amino acids. J lost 8 bases, V lost 7 bases, and 11 bases had no gene match. Germline V gene sequence: CDR1 LGHNT, CDR2 FRNRAP. The CDR3 DNA is TGTGCTAGTGCCGCCGGGGGGTTCGGCGATGAGCAGTTCTTC. Translating gives CASAAGGFGDEQFF.